The 18 T cell receptor beta chains in this list originate from one sample, sequenced in a study of response to subunit inactivated influenza vaccine. TCRdb reanalysed the RT-PCR reads using MiXCR and keeps one entry per CDR3 protein. The sample has approximately 520,000 distinct CDR3 sequences; about 15% are singletons. The sample was CD4+ T cells sorted from PBMCs, taken around 25 months after vaccination. The receptors here all came from a man aged 50-75 years who received an inactivated influenza vaccine.

J is TRBJ2-3 and V is TRBV5-1, with 9 bases lining up with TRBD2. CDR1 SGHRS and CDR2 YFSETQ come from the germline V gene. This CDR3 comprises 17 residues. With 5 bases clipped from V and 1 base from J, the junction kept 11 bases outside the gene matches. CDR3 bases: TGCGCCAGCAGTTTAGCGGGAGTCTTTCGAGGCACAGATACGCAGTATTTT. This sequence encodes CASSLAGVFRGTDTQYF.

This clonotype was seen more than once but under ten times. The chain uses TRBV20-1 and TRBJ2-3; tentatively, D is TRBD2 (7 bases). V dropped 0 bases and J dropped 5 bases, with 18 bases sitting between them. The CDR3 has 16 residues. The V gene's germline CDR1 is DFQATT and CDR2 SNEGSKA (reference sequence). The CDR3 nucleotides read TGCAGTGCTAGAGACCCTCGGGGGGCGTTTGAAGATACGCAGTATTTT. Its protein product is CSARDPRGAFEDTQYF.

This chain connects TRBV3-1 to TRBJ2-7; TRBD2 matches at 8 bases. Germline values: CDR1 LGHDT, CDR2 YNNKEL (reference sequence). V lost 8 bases to trimming and J lost 6 bases; unmatched junction nucleotides: 15. The CDR3 extends over 15 amino acids. The CDR3 nucleotides read TGTGCCAGCGCTCCGGGTAGCGGGACCTTCGGCGAGCAGTACTTC. Encoded protein: CASAPGSGTFGEQYF.

The chain carries TRBV5-5 and TRBJ2-7; D remains ambiguous. The ends were cut back, 0 bases at V and 7 bases at J, with 2 bases in the middle. This CDR3 region has 10 residues. Germline V CDR1 and CDR2: SGHKS, YYEKEE (reference sequence). The CDR3 DNA sequence: TGTGCCAGCAGCTTGGAGGAGCAGTACTTC. This sequence encodes CASSLEEQYF.

This clonotype showed up just a few times. The chain recombines TRBV10-3 with TRBJ2-7; D not resolved. In germline, CDR1 is ENHRY, CDR2 SYGVKD. The CDR3 runs to 14 residues. V was trimmed by 7 bases and J by 4 bases, leaving 17 bases between them. DNA for the CDR3: TGTGCCATCATCGTCGTTCTGGTTTTGTACGAGCAGTACTTC. Residues: CAIIVVLVLYEQYF.

This clonotype was detected many times. Mismatch with germline at one junction end may stem from a read error. This chain connects TRBV5-1 to TRBJ2-2; tentative D call: TRBD1 (5 bases). This CDR3 has 13 amino acids. Per the germline V gene, CDR1 is SGHRS and CDR2 is YFSETQ. The DNA of the CDR3 is TGTGCCAGCAGCTTAGGGGCCACCGGGGAGCTGTTTTTT. As protein: CASSLGATGELFF.

The chain employs TRBV6-2 or TRBV6-3 and TRBJ2-1; 9 bases map to TRBD1. V shed 4 bases and J 7 bases; nucleotides not matched to a gene: 8. The CDR3 is made up of 15 amino acids. Germline CDR1 is MNHEY and CDR2 is SVGEGT. CDR3: CASSSWDRASNEQFF. The DNA for the CDR3 is TGTGCCAGCAGTTCCTGGGACAGGGCGAGTAATGAGCAGTTCTTC.

The table lists this clonotype with a count of one. A much larger clonotype is one base distant, so this may be a read error. The V gene is TRBV9, the J gene TRBJ1-1; D gene uncertain. CDR1 and CDR2 (germline): SGDLS, YYNGEE. CDR3 size: 13 residues. This chain's CDR3 is CTSSVEGYSEAFF. In DNA form, the CDR3 reads TGTACCAGCAGCGTCGAGGGTTACTCTGAAGCTTTCTTT.

This chain connects TRBV7-2 to TRBJ2-7, with 9 bases aligning to TRBD2. Germline CDR1 SGHTA, CDR2 FQGNSA. V gave up 4 bases and J gave up 2 bases; unmatched junction bases: 6. The CDR3 is 15 residues long. CDR3 residues: CASSSVAGEAYEQYF. The CDR3 region has the DNA TGTGCCAGCAGCTCAGTAGCGGGAGAAGCCTACGAGCAGTACTTC.

The chain joins TRBV20-1 to TRBJ2-7; maybe TRBD2 (6 bases). Germline V gene lookup returns CDR1 DFQATT and CDR2 SNEGSKA (reference sequence). The ends were cut back, 7 bases at V and 7 bases at J, with 20 bases in the middle. The CDR3 length is 13 residues. The CDR3 DNA follows: TGCAGTGGTGAAATCGGACTAACGGGGGAGCAGTACTTC. Amino acids: CSGEIGLTGEQYF.

The CDR3 region has the DNA TGTGCCAGCAGTTACTCCCTCGGACTAGCGGGGGGGGAGACCCAGTACTTC. This codes for CASSYSLGLAGGETQYF. J is TRBJ2-5 and V is TRBV6-5, with 15 bases matching TRBD2. J gave up 5 bases and V 0 bases, and 4 bases lay outside the gene matches. There are 17 residues in the CDR3. The germline V gene has CDR1 MNHEY and CDR2 SVGAGI.

The chain carries TRBV12-3 or TRBV12-4 and TRBJ2-5; the D call may be TRBD1 or TRBD2 (5 bases each). The CDR3 length is 13 residues. V was pared by 5 bases and J by 7 bases, with 14 bases between. CDR3 bases: TGTGCCAGCAGTCAGGGACCTGGGGGGACCCAGTACTTC. Translated, it gives CASSQGPGGTQYF.

V is TRBV18 and J is TRBJ1-3; D ambiguous. With 2 bases removed from V and 0 bases from J, the gap between germline ends came to 14 bases. CDR1 and CDR2 (germline): KGHSH, LQKENI. The length of the CDR3 is 17 residues. The CDR3: CASSPNSPTISGNTIYF. The CDR3 DNA reads TGTGCCAGCTCACCAAATAGCCCAACGATCTCTGGAAACACCATATATTTT.

The table lists this clonotype with many counts. V usage is TRBV6-1 and J usage is TRBJ1-5, with TRBD1 as a possible D gene (6 bases). The CDR3 consists of 14 residues. Trimming left V 5 bases short and J 6 bases short, with 14 bases between. CDR1 and CDR2 from the germline V gene are MNHNS and SASEGT. In nucleotides, the CDR3 is TGTGCCAGCAGTCCGGTGGGGGCGGGTCAGCCCCAGCATTTT. Its protein product is CASSPVGAGQPQHF.

This clonotype was seen more than once but under ten times. The chain carries TRBV3-1 and TRBJ2-1; no clear D gene. From germline, CDR1 is LGHDT and CDR2 YNNKEL (reference sequence). This CDR3 is built from 12 residues. Trimming cost V 2 bases and J 9 bases, with 8 bases left between them. The CDR3 DNA reads TGTGCCAGCAGCCAAAATGGGGTTGAGCAGTTCTTC. Translation gives CASSQNGVEQFF.

This clonotype has a handful of counts. This chain joins TRBV18 and TRBJ2-1; D is possibly TRBD2 (6 bases). Per the germline V gene, CDR1 is KGHSH and CDR2 is LQKENI. The V end was cut by 4 bases, the J end by 9 bases, with 16 bases between. The CDR3 sequence is 14 residues long. The CDR3 DNA reads as TGTGCCAGCTCACAATCTAGCGAGGTCACTGAGCAGTTCTTC. This sequence encodes CASSQSSEVTEQFF.

The chain links TRBV29-1 to TRBJ2-5; maybe TRBD1 (5 bases). In germline, CDR1 is SQVTM, CDR2 ANQGSEA. Trimming took 5 bases from V and 6 from J, leaving 10 bases between them. The CDR3 consists of 11 residues. CDR3 in amino acids: CSVRGAKTQYF. The DNA of the CDR3 is TGCAGCGTTCGTGGGGCAAAGACCCAGTACTTC.

This clonotype was recorded at least ten times. The rearrangement links TRBV6-2 or TRBV6-3 to TRBJ1-4; D remains ambiguous. Germline V gives CDR1 MNHEY, CDR2 SVGEGT. V dropped 2 bases and J dropped 7 bases, with 5 bases sitting between them. This CDR3 has 12 amino acids. CDR3: CASSYGGEKLFF. The CDR3 DNA sequence: TGTGCCAGCAGTTACGGCGGTGAAAAACTGTTTTTT.